This T cell receptor (beta chain) was retrieved from a study of high-grade serous ovarian cancer treatment subgroups. Libraries were prepared by immunoSEQ multiplex PCR; TCRdb keeps only in-frame clonotypes and omits some of them. The table includes 9,500 to 15,000 clones, around 90% detected once. Tumor samples were taken before definitive surgery or chemotherapy. Trimming took 0 bases from V and 3 from J, leaving 14 bases between them. The CDR3 totals 16 residues. Germline V gene sequence: CDR1 SQVTM, CDR2 ANQGSEA. This TCR came from a human donor with high-grade serous ovarian cancer. Sequencing input: tumor tissue. V usage is TRBV29-1 and J usage is TRBJ1-4, with D perhaps matching TRBD1 (6 bases). CDR3 nucleotide sequence: TGCAGCGTTGAAGAAGAGGGACATCGTCCTAATGAAAAACTGTTTTTT. Amino acids: CSVEEEGHRPNEKLFF. Supplemented by reference TRBV29-1 and TRBJ1-4, the full variable domain reads SAVISQKPSRDICQRGTSLTIQCQVDSQVTMMFWYRQQPGQSLTLIATANQGSEATYESGFVIDKFPISRPNLTFSTLTVSNMSPEDSSIYLCSVEEEGHRPNEKLFFGSGTQLSVL.